This T cell receptor (beta chain) is from a study of cytomegalovirus exposure and HLA in healthy donors. Points from the study as a whole: Subsequent analysis of the 120 or so validation repertoires found a tendency for first-cohort TCR clusters to co-occur. Listed as cytomegalovirus-associated were roughly 180 TCR beta chains. High sensitivity and specificity were reportedly achieved when the classifier diagnosed cytomegalovirus status.

Profiled with immunoSEQ multiplex PCR; TCRdb holds only in-frame clones, not every one. Of some 150,000 clones detected, about 89% appear once; the ten largest clones hold 3% to 3.5%. V gave up 4 bases and J gave up 3 bases; unmatched junction bases: 3. This CDR3 spans 15 amino acids. Germline CDR1 and CDR2: SGHNT and YYREEE (reference sequence). Regarding this clone: The antigen remains undetermined.

Input material: PBMCs. This chain uses TRBV5-4 with TRBJ2-7; 14 nucleotides align to TRBD2. The origin of this receptor is a woman between 18 and 29 years old in good health and CMV-seropositive. The CDR3 DNA is TGTGCCAGCAGCCGGGGACTAGCGGGAGTCTACGAGCAGTACTTC. It codes for CASSRGLAGVYEQYF.